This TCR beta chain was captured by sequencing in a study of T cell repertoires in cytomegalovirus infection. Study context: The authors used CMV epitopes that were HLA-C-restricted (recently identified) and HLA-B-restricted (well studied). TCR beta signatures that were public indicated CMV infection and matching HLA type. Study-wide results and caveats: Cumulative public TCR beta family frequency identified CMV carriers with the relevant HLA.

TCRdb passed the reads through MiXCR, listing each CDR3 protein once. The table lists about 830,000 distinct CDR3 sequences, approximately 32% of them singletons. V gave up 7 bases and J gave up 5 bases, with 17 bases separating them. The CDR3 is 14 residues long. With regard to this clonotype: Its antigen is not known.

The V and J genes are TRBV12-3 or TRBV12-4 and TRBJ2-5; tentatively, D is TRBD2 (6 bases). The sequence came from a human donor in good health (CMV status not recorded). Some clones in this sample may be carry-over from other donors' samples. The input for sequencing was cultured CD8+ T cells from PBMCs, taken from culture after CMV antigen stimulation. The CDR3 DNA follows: TGTGCCAGCACCGATTCAAGAGGGAGGGAGACCCAGTACTTC. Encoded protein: CASTDSRGRETQYF.